This T cell receptor beta chain was found in a study of CD8 T cells in Susac syndrome. Random-hexamer reverse transcription was applied to roughly 0.5 to 1 ug RNA. Amplification of TCR beta CDR3 by immunoSEQ multiplex PCR spanned 54 Vbeta and 13 Jbeta. TCRdb re-called the immunoSEQ multiplex PCR reads through MiXCR, storing one row per CDR3 protein. The repertoire holds fewer than 200,000 distinct CDR3 sequences, with approximately 95% as singletons. The V gene's germline CDR1 is SQVTM and CDR2 ANQGSEA. This CDR3 region has 14 residues. V lost 8 bases to trimming and J lost 5 bases, with 21 bases between them. TEMRA cells were enriched by FACS, while CD8+ and CD4+ T cells were obtained through a negative isolation that was performed magnetically.

The chain links TRBV29-1 to TRBJ2-5, with D possibly being TRBD1 or TRBD2 (6 bases each). The sequenced sample was CD8+ T cells from PBMCs. This sequence originates from a human donor with multiple sclerosis. CDR3 in amino acids: CSTDAGQKWETQYF. CDR3 DNA sequence: TGCAGCACAGATGCGGGACAAAAGTGGGAGACCCAGTACTTC.